Only a few counts were recorded for the clone carrying this TCR beta chain. Antigen specificity is unknown. Germline V CDR1 and CDR2: MNHEY, SVGEGT. V was trimmed by 8 bases and J by 2 bases, leaving 9 bases between them. The CDR3 totals 12 residues. These data originate in a study of response to subunit inactivated influenza vaccine. Study-level results: Authors proposed each seasonal influenza vaccination draws in few new T cells.

A single record per CDR3 protein comes from TCRdb applying MiXCR to the RT-PCR reads. The top ten clones hold 5.5% to 8% of a sample with hundreds of thousands of distinct CDR3 sequences, roughly 14% of them seen once. The chain carries TRBV6-2 or TRBV6-3 and TRBJ2-5; no reliable D call. The sequences come from PBMCs from blood, collected 14 to 15 days before vaccination. The clonotype comes from a man in his fifties who received an inactivated influenza vaccine. The CDR3 is CASQDPQETQYF. The CDR3, as DNA: TGTGCCAGCCAGGACCCACAAGAGACCCAGTACTTC.